This passage covers 14 T cell receptor beta chains from one sample sequenced in a study of cytomegalovirus exposure and HLA in healthy donors. Assay: immunoSEQ multiplex PCR; the TCRdb copy retains only in-frame clones and omits some. The sample has some 190,000 clones; roughly 86% are singletons. Sequenced: PBMCs. These receptors all come from a man younger than 45 in good health and CMV-seropositive.

The chain couples TRBV14 to TRBJ1-2; the match to TRBD1 covers 8 bases. The CDR3 sequence is 15 residues long. V gave up 0 bases and J gave up 7 bases; unmatched junction bases: 7. Germline V lookup: CDR1 SGHDN, CDR2 FVKESK. The DNA of the CDR3 is TGTGCCAGCAGCCAAGATTTCACAGGGGGTTTTGGCTACACCTTC. This gives the protein CASSQDFTGGFGYTF.

The rearrangement joins TRBV7-9 to TRBJ2-7; TRBD1 aligns across 8 bases. The V gene's germline CDR1 is SEHNR and CDR2 FQNEAQ (reference sequence). V lost 1 base to trimming and J lost 12 bases; unmatched junction nucleotides: 8. The CDR3 contains 13 residues. The CDR3 sequence is CASSLEVDRATYF. Written as DNA, the CDR3 is TGTGCCAGCAGCTTAGAAGTGGACAGGGCTACGTACTTC.

This clone was seen once. J is TRBJ2-3 and V is TRBV5-6; TRBD1 agrees at 7 bases. Germline values: CDR1 SGHDT, CDR2 YYEEEE. This CDR3 comprises 13 residues. With 4 bases clipped from V and 3 bases from J, the junction kept 2 bases outside the gene matches. CDR3 in DNA: TGTGCCAGCAGCCGACAGGGAACAGATACGCAGTATTTT. Amino acids: CASSRQGTDTQYF.

V and J are TRBV6-1 and TRBJ1-5; TRBD1 is a possible D gene (6 bases). CDR1 is MNHNS, CDR2 SASEGT, per germline. This CDR3 comprises 14 residues. V was cut by 8 bases and J by 6 bases, with 17 bases left in between. The CDR3 nucleotides are TGTGCCAGCGGTTGGAGACTAGGGGGTCAGCCCCAGCATTTT. Translated: CASGWRLGGQPQHF.

A note on this clone: The same CDR3 arises from other DNA sequences in this sample as well. The rearrangement uses TRBV6-5 and TRBJ2-3, with D possibly being TRBD1 or TRBD2 (5 bases each). V lost 0 bases, J lost 3 bases, and 7 bases lay in between. The CDR3 spans 14 residues. Germline CDR1 and CDR2: MNHEY and SVGAGI. The CDR3 spells CASSYSGGTDTQYF. In DNA form, the CDR3 reads TGTGCCAGCAGTTACTCTGGGGGAACAGATACGCAGTATTTT.

The chain links TRBV7-9 to TRBJ2-1; 8 nucleotides align to TRBD2. J was trimmed by 8 bases and V by 3 bases; bases with no gene match: 9. The CDR3 is 15 amino acids. Germline CDR1 reads SEHNR; CDR2 reads FQNEAQ (reference sequence). The CDR3 nucleotides are TGTGCCAGCAGCTTCCGGGGGGGCCCGGCCCATGAGCAGTTCTTC. Encoded protein: CASSFRGGPAHEQFF.

V is TRBV7-9 and J is TRBJ2-5; 9 bases fit TRBD1. J gave up 3 bases and V 5 bases, and 10 bases lay outside the gene matches. This CDR3 spans 16 amino acids. Looked up from germline, CDR1 is SEHNR and CDR2 is FQNEAQ (reference sequence). The CDR3 bases are TGTGCCAGCAGCGCTGGACAGGGGTCGATGGAAGAGACCCAGTACTTC. It encodes CASSAGQGSMEETQYF. Complete variable domain (other parts from reference TRBV7-9 and TRBJ2-5): DTGVSQNPRHKITKRGQNVTFRCDPISEHNRLYWYRQTLGQGPEFLTYFQNEAQLEKSRLLSDRFSAERPKGSFSTLEIQRTEQGDSAMYLCASSAGQGSMEETQYFGPGTRLLVL.

The chain carries TRBV9 and TRBJ2-7; 11 bases fit TRBD2. The CDR3 runs to 16 residues. V dropped 0 bases and J dropped 0; count of bases not matched to a gene: 2. Germline CDR1 reads SGDLS; CDR2 reads YYNGEE. As DNA, the CDR3 is TGTGCCAGCAGCGTAGGAGGGACTAGCGGCTCCTACGAGCAGTACTTC. Protein sequence: CASSVGGTSGSYEQYF.

The chain links TRBV27 to TRBJ2-7, with TRBD1 as a possible D gene (5 bases). Germline assignment: CDR1 MNHEY and CDR2 SMNVEV (reference sequence). CDR3 length: 12 amino acids. Trimming stripped 6 bases from V and 6 bases from J, with 12 bases between. The CDR3 protein is CASRSPGREQYF. For the CDR3, the DNA is TGTGCCAGCAGGTCCCCAGGGCGCGAGCAGTACTTC.

This chain joins TRBV30 and TRBJ1-1; TRBD1 might be the D (6 bases). The CDR3 consists of 14 residues. The V end lost 2 bases, the J end lost 6 bases, and 16 bases lay between the germline ends. From germline, CDR1 is GTSNPN and CDR2 SVGIG (reference sequence). CDR3 in amino acids: CAWSIGYRVAEAFF. For the CDR3, the DNA is TGTGCCTGGAGTATCGGGTACAGGGTTGCTGAAGCTTTCTTT. Drawing the rest from reference TRBV30 and TRBJ1-1, the complete variable domain is SQTIHQWPATLVQPVGSPLSLECTVEGTSNPNLYWYRQAAGRGLQLLFYSVGIGQISSEVPQNLSASRPQDRQFILSSKKLLLSDSGFYLCAWSIGYRVAEAFFGQGTRLTVV.

This chain joins TRBV7-3 and TRBJ2-1; 7 positions agree with TRBD2. V was clipped by 5 bases and J by 9 bases; unmatched bases: 13. The germline gives CDR1 SGHTA, CDR2 FQGTGA. This CDR3 is 15 amino acids long. DNA of the CDR3: TGTGCCAGCAGCCGGTCGGGAGGTCCGGTGGGTGAGCAGTTCTTC. As protein: CASSRSGGPVGEQFF. Full variable domain (missing parts from reference TRBV7-3 and TRBJ2-1): GAGVSQTPSNKVTEKGKYVELRCDPISGHTALYWYRQSLGQGPEFLIYFQGTGAADDSGLPNDRFFAVRPEGSVSTLKIQRTERGDSAVYLCASSRSGGPVGEQFFGPGTRLTVL.

The chain links TRBV11-3 to TRBJ2-3; D ambiguous. Trimming pared 3 bases from V and 6 bases from J, leaving 4 bases between. The CDR3 sequence is 11 residues long. The germline V gene has CDR1 SGHNT and CDR2 YENEEA. Here the CDR3 reads CASSFGDTQYF. The CDR3 nucleotides are TGTGCCAGCAGCTTCGGGGATACGCAGTATTTT.

The rearrangement links TRBV6-5 to TRBJ2-7; D assignment may be TRBD1 or TRBD2 (5 bases each). Germline values: CDR1 MNHEY, CDR2 SVGAGI. V was clipped by 2 bases and J by 5 bases, with 13 bases between them. The length of the CDR3 is 14 residues. CDR3 bases: TGTGCCAGCAGTTACGGGGACGGCCCCAACGAGCAGTACTTC. It specifies CASSYGDGPNEQYF.

J is TRBJ1-1 and V is TRBV6-5, with unresolved D. With 6 bases removed from V and 1 base from J, the gap between germline ends came to 12 bases. Germline values: CDR1 MNHEY, CDR2 SVGAGI. CDR3 length equals 14 residues. CDR3 protein: CASSPPIGNTEAFF. The CDR3 coding sequence is TGTGCCAGCAGCCCGCCCATCGGGAACACTGAAGCTTTCTTT.